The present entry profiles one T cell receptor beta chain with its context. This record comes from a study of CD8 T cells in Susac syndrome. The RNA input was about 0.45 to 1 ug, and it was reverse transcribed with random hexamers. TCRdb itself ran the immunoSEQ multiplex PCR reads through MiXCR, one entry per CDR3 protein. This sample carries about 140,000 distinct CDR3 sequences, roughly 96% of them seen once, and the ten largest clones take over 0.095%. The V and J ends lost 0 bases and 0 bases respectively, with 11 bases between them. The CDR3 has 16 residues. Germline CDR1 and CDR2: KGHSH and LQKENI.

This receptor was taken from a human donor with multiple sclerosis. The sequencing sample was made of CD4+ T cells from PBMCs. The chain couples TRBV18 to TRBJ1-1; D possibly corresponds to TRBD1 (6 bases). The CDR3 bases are TGTGCCAGCTCACCACCTCGACAGGTTATGAACACTGAAGCTTTCTTT. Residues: CASSPPRQVMNTEAFF.